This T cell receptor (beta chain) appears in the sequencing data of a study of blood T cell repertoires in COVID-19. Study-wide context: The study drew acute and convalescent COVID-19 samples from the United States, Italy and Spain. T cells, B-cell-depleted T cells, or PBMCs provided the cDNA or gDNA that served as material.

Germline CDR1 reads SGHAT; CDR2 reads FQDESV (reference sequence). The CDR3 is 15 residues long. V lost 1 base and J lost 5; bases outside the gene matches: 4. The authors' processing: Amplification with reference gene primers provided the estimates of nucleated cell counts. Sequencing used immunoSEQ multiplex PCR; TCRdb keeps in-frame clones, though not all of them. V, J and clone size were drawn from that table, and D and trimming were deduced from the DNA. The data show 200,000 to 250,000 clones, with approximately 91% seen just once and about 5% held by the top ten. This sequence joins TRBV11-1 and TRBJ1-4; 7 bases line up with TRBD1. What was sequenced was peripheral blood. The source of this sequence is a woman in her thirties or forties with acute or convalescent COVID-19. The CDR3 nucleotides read TGTGCCAGCAGCTTAGGATGGGACAGCAATGAAAAACTGTTTTTT. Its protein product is CASSLGWDSNEKLFF.